This is a list of T cell receptor beta chains from one sample in a study of beta chain features in type 1 diabetes. The assay was immunoSEQ multiplex PCR, and TCRdb's table has in-frame clones only and misses some. This sample has 630,000 or so clones, with 11% to 15% found just once. Sequencing was carried out using naive CD4+ T cells from blood. The receptors were sampled from a young man with type 1 diabetes. Both conserved end residues are part of each CDR3. The D gene is left open where the match is weak. Clone size is shown for a subset of rows, as once, few, many or a class of expanded clone.

.	few	TRBV6-1	TRBJ1-2	CASSEGPGPYGYTF	TGTGCCAGCAGTGAAGGGCCGGGACCCTATGGCTACACCTTC
TRBD1	.	TRBV29-1	TRBJ2-7	CSVGQGGGEQYF	TGCAGCGTCGGACAGGGGGGAGGCGAGCAGTACTTC
.	once	TRBV10-3	TRBJ1-2	CAIRPDSYGYTF	TGTGCCATCAGGCCGGACAGTTATGGCTACACCTTC
.	.	TRBV5-6	TRBJ1-1	CAPRGIEAFF	TGTGCTCCCAGGGGAATTGAAGCTTTCTTT
.	.	TRBV7-2	TRBJ2-7	CASSLTDYEQYF	TGTGCCAGCAGCCTGACAGACTACGAGCAGTACTTC
.	few	TRBV27	TRBJ1-2	CASSPGTYGYTF	TGTGCCAGCAGTCCGGGTACTTATGGCTACACCTTC
TRBD1	.	TRBV10-3	TRBJ2-1	CAISESQGMDEQFF	TGTGCCATCAGTGAGTCACAGGGGATGGATGAGCAGTTCTTC
.	few	TRBV9	TRBJ1-2	CASSPLASLGYTF	TGTGCCAGCAGCCCCCTAGCCTCCCTTGGCTACACCTTC
TRBD1	few	TRBV6-1	TRBJ2-7	CASSEGGQGYEQYF	TGTGCCAGCAGTGAAGGGGGACAGGGGTACGAGCAGTACTTC
TRBD1	few	TRBV6-5	TRBJ1-3	CASRPGQGGNTIYF	TGTGCCAGCAGGCCGGGACAGGGAGGTAACACCATATATTTT
TRBD2	.	TRBV5-1	TRBJ2-7	CASSLALAGGTYEQYF	TGCGCCAGCAGCTTGGCACTAGCGGGAGGTACCTACGAGCAGTACTTC
TRBD2	few	TRBV6-5	TRBJ2-7	CASSFGGEEQYF	TGTGCCAGCAGCTTTGGGGGGGAGGAGCAGTACTTC
TRBD2	few	TRBV13	TRBJ2-7	CASSLAGGRAYEQYF	TGTGCCAGCAGCTTAGCGGGAGGTAGAGCCTACGAGCAGTACTTC
.	.	TRBV25-1	TRBJ2-3	CASSPPDLHPATQYF	TGTGCCAGCAGTCCCCCGGACCTCCACCCAGCTACGCAGTATTTT
.	.	TRBV7-9	TRBJ2-7	CASSLIRRGGPPDEQYF	TGTGCCAGCAGCTTAATCAGGAGGGGCGGCCCTCCGGACGAGCAGTACTTC
TRBD1	.	TRBV29-1	TRBJ1-1	CSVDGQGRTEAFF	TGCAGCGTAGATGGACAGGGGCGGACTGAAGCTTTCTTT
.	few	TRBV7-9	TRBJ2-3	CASSRQGSTDTQYF	TGTGCCAGCAGCCGTCAGGGTAGCACAGATACGCAGTATTTT
.	few	TRBV15	TRBJ2-2	CATSSEPNTGELFF	TGTGCCACCAGCAGCGAACCCAACACCGGGGAGCTGTTTTTT
TRBD1	.	TRBV10-3	TRBJ2-7	CATRDREYEQYF	TGTGCCACCCGTGACAGGGAATACGAGCAGTACTTC
.	few	TRBV6-5	TRBJ2-1	CASSYALKVDGEQFF	TGTGCCAGCAGTTACGCCCTCAAGGTTGACGGTGAGCAGTTCTTC
TRBD2	few	TRBV5-1	TRBJ2-5	CASSLSGARLAGKETQYF	TGCGCCAGCAGCTTGTCAGGGGCCCGACTAGCGGGGAAAGAGACCCAGTACTTC
.	few	TRBV5-1	TRBJ2-3	CASSRDPSGTDTQYF	TGCGCCAGCAGTAGGGACCCTAGTGGCACAGATACGCAGTATTTT
.	few	TRBV6-5	TRBJ2-5	CASSYSRGKTQYF	TGTGCCAGCAGTTACTCCAGGGGAAAGACCCAGTACTTC
.	.	TRBV5-1	TRBJ1-5	CASSLAGQRNQPQHF	TGCGCCAGCAGCTTGGCGGGCCAACGGAATCAGCCCCAGCATTTT
.	few	TRBV19	TRBJ1-2	CASSMRGDGGYTF	TGTGCCAGTAGTATGAGAGGGGATGGCGGCTACACCTTC
TRBD2	.	TRBV30	TRBJ2-2	CARTSGRLANTGELFF	TGTGCCCGGACTAGCGGGAGACTTGCGAACACCGGGGAGCTGTTTTTT
.	.	TRBV7-9	TRBJ2-2	CASSLAANTGELFF	TGTGCCAGCAGCTTAGCAGCGAACACCGGGGAGCTGTTTTTT
.	.	TRBV28	TRBJ1-5	CASRTGGQPQHF	TGTGCCAGCAGGACTGGGGGCCAGCCCCAGCATTTT
.	few	TRBV4-2	TRBJ2-3	CASSQSTDTQYF	TGTGCCAGCAGCCAGAGCACAGATACGCAGTATTTT
.	.	TRBV18	TRBJ1-1	CASSPSGDGNTEAFF	TGTGCCAGCTCACCGAGTGGCGACGGGAACACTGAAGCTTTCTTT
TRBD1	few	TRBV14	TRBJ2-2	CASSRTGQMNTGELFF	TGTGCCAGCAGTCGCACGGGACAGATGAACACCGGGGAGCTGTTTTTT
.	few	TRBV5-1	TRBJ1-4	CASSLVARSGDNEKLFF	TGCGCCAGCAGCTTGGTCGCCCGGAGCGGGGATAATGAAAAACTGTTTTTT
.	.	TRBV19	TRBJ2-5	CASRPPGPGETQYF	TGTGCCAGTAGACCGCCGGGCCCGGGGGAGACCCAGTACTTC
.	.	TRBV30	TRBJ1-2	CAWSVTDGYTF	TGTGCCTGGAGTGTAACAGATGGCTACACCTTC
TRBD2	.	TRBV7-2	TRBJ2-7	CASSLVGLGYEQYF	TGTGCCAGCAGCTTAGTCGGACTAGGCTACGAGCAGTACTTC
.	.	TRBV4-1	TRBJ1-1	CASSRWRGENTEAFF	TGCGCCAGCAGCCGCTGGCGGGGAGAGAACACTGAAGCTTTCTTT
.	.	TRBV13	TRBJ2-4	CASSFSPQPKTKNIQYF	TGTGCCAGCAGCTTTTCACCCCAGCCAAAGACCAAAAACATTCAGTACTTC
.	few	TRBV7-9	TRBJ1-5	CASSPTGGGQPQHF	TGTGCCAGCAGCCCCACGGGGGGCGGTCAGCCCCAGCATTTT
TRBD2	.	TRBV4-2	TRBJ2-1	CASSQAPGLASYNEQFF	TGTGCCAGCAGCCAAGCTCCGGGACTAGCGTCCTACAATGAGCAGTTCTTC
.	.	TRBV4-3	TRBJ2-6	CASSQDRDSGANVLTF	TGCGCCAGCAGCCAAGATCGTGACTCTGGGGCCAACGTCCTGACTTTC
TRBD1	few	TRBV30	TRBJ1-3	CAWSAGQGRGNTIYF	TGTGCCTGGAGTGCGGGACAGGGGCGCGGAAACACCATATATTTT
.	few	TRBV9	TRBJ1-2	CASSVDPRQAYGYTF	TGTGCCAGCAGCGTAGACCCCCGACAGGCCTATGGCTACACCTTC
TRBD1	.	TRBV7-9	TRBJ2-7	CASSLTGVDFYEQYF	TGTGCCAGCAGCTTAACAGGGGTCGATTTCTACGAGCAGTACTTC
TRBD1	few	TRBV15	TRBJ1-1	CATSPLDRDNTEAFF	TGTGCCACCAGCCCCCTGGACAGGGATAACACTGAAGCTTTCTTT
TRBD2	.	TRBV5-1	TRBJ2-1	CASSLSTSIDEQFF	TGCGCCAGCAGCTTATCGACTAGCATCGATGAGCAGTTCTTC